The present TCR beta chain was sequenced within a study of T cell repertoires in cytomegalovirus infection. TCRdb independently ran MiXCR on the reads; one entry per CDR3 protein. Of roughly 160,000 distinct CDR3 sequences in the sample, about a fifth were seen once. The CDR3 extends over 16 amino acids. Germline values: CDR1 MGHRA, CDR2 YSYEKL. J gave up 7 bases and V 3 bases, and 11 bases lay outside the gene matches. Concerning this clonotype: Its target is unknown.

This clonotype was sampled from a human donor in good health (CMV status not recorded). Some clones in this sample may be carry-over from other donors' samples. V and J are TRBV4-1 and TRBJ1-4, with TRBD1 matching 7 bases. This material consisted of CD8+ T cells from cultured PBMCs, taken from culture after CMV antigen stimulation. CDR3 sequence (DNA): TGCGCCAGCAGCCACCCAACAGGGGTCGGTGGTGAAAAACTGTTTTTT. Protein product: CASSHPTGVGGEKLFF.